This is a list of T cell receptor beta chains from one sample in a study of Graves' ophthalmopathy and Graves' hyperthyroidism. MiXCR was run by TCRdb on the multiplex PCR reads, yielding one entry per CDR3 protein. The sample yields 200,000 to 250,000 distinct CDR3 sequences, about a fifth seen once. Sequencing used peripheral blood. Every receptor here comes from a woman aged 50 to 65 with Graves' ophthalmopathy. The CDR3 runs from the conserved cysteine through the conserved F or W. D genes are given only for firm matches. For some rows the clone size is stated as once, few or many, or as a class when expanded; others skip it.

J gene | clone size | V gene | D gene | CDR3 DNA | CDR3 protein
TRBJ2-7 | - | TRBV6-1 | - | TGTGCCAGCAGGCAAGGGGCGTACGAGCAGTACTTC | CASRQGAYEQYF
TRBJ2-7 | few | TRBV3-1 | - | TGTGCCAGCAGCCAGAGATTACAGGGCGAGCAGTACTTC | CASSQRLQGEQYF
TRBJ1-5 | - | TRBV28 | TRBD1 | TGTGCCAGCAGGCCGTCCGGGACAGGGGGAGGTCAGCCCCAGCATTTT | CASRPSGTGGGQPQHF
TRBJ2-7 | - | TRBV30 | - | TGTGCCTGGAGCAGAAACTACGAGCAGTACTTC | CAWSRNYEQYF
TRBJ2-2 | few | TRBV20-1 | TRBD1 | TGCAGTGCTAGGCCGGGACAGACAAACACCGGGGAGCTGTTTTTT | CSARPGQTNTGELFF
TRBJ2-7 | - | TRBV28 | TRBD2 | TGTGCCAGCACCCGAGGGGACGGAAAGACTAGCGGCTACGAGCAGTACTTC | CASTRGDGKTSGYEQYF
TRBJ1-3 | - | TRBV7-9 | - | TGTGCCAGCAGCCCTAGGGCTGGTTCTGGAAACACCATATATTTT | CASSPRAGSGNTIYF
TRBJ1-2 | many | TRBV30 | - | TGTGCCTCACCCGGGAGTGCTAACTATGGCTACACCTTC | CASPGSANYGYTF
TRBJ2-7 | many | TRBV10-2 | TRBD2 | TGCGCCAGCAGTGGTACTAGCGGTTCCACCTACGAGCAGTACTTC | CASSGTSGSTYEQYF
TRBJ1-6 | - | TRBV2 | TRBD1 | TGTGCCAGCAGTGGACAGGGAGAGACTTCACCCCTCCACTTT | CASSGQGETSPLHF
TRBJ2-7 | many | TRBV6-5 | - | TGTGCCAGCAGTTCAGGCAGCTATTCCTACGAGCAGTACTTC | CASSSGSYSYEQYF
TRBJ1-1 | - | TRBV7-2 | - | TGTGCCAGCAGCTTAGTCACATACATGAACACTGAAGCTTTCTTT | CASSLVTYMNTEAFF
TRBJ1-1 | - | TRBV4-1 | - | TGCGCCAGCAGCCAAACGAGGGGGGTGAGCACTGAAGCTTTCTTT | CASSQTRGVSTEAFF
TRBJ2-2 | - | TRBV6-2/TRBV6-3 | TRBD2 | TGTGCCAGCAGTTACAGAGCGGGAGGCGTGAACACCGGGGAGCTGTTTTTT | CASSYRAGGVNTGELFF
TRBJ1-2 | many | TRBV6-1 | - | TGTGCCAGCAGTGGTGGGCTCGGAACAGGAGCTTATGGCTACACCTTC | CASSGGLGTGAYGYTF
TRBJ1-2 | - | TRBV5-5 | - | TGTGCCAGCAGCTTGGTGGGGGACACTTCGTTCTATGGCTACACCTTC | CASSLVGDTSFYGYTF
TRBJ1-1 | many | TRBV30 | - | TGTGCCTGGTGCTCCGGGGCTGAAGCTTTCTTT | CAWCSGAEAFF
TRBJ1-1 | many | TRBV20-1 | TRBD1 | TGCAGTGCCAGCCGGGACAGGGTTGGGAACACTGAAGCTTTCTTT | CSASRDRVGNTEAFF
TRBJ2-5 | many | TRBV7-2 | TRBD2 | TGTGCCAGCAGCTTTCGTAGCGGGATTCAAGAGACCCAGTACTTC | CASSFRSGIQETQYF
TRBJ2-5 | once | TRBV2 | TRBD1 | TGTGCCAGGAAAGGGACAGGGGGGCAAGAGACCCAGTACTTC | CARKGTGGQETQYF
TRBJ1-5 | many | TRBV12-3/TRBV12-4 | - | TGTGCCAGCCAAATCGGGAATAAGCATCAGCCCCAGCATTTT | CASQIGNKHQPQHF
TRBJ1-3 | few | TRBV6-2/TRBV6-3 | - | TGTGCCAGCAGTCCTATAGGGCGTGACGGTAGAAGAAGAAACACCATATATTTT | CASSPIGRDGRRRNTIYF
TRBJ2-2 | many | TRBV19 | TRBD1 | TGTGCCAGTAGTATGGGACAGGGGGGAAAAACCGGGGAGCTGTTTTTT | CASSMGQGGKTGELFF
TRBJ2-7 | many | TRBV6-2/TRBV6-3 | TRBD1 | TGTGCCAGCAGGCAACCTGGGACAGGGGCCGTCTACGAGCAGTACTTC | CASRQPGTGAVYEQYF
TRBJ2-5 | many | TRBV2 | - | TGTGCCAGCAGCCTCGGCTGGGGAGGGGGCCAAGAGACCCAGTACTTC | CASSLGWGGGQETQYF
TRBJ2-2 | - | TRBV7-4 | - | TGTGCCAGCAGCTTAGGGGAGATCGGGGAGCTGTTTTTT | CASSLGEIGELFF
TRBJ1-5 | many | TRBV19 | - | TGTGCCAGTAGTATCGGGACTGTTAGCAATCAGCCCCAGCATTTT | CASSIGTVSNQPQHF
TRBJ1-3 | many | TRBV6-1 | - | TGTGCCAGCAGAAGAAGTACCTTCAACCGAAACACCATATATTTT | CASRRSTFNRNTIYF
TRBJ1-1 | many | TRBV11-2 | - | TGTGCCAGCAGCTTAGATATCGGGGTGCGGGACACTGAAGCTTTCTTT | CASSLDIGVRDTEAFF
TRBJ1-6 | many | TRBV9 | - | TGTGCCAGCAGCCCTCACGGTAGGGGACTAGGACGTTCACCCCTCCACTTT | CASSPHGRGLGRSPLHF
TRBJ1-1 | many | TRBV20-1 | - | TGCAGTGCTTACCCCCCCGGAGGCACTGAAGCTTTCTTT | CSAYPPGGTEAFF
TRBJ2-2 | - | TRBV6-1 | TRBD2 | TGTGCCAGCAGACGAGGACTAGCGGGAGGAAACACCGGGGAGCTGTTTTTT | CASRRGLAGGNTGELFF
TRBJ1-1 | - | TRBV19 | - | TGTGCCAGTAGGGGCCACGGGACAAAGAACACTGAAGCTTTCTTT | CASRGHGTKNTEAFF
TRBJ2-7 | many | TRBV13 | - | TGTGCCAGCAGCAGCAGAGGCGAGCAGTACTTC | CASSSRGEQYF
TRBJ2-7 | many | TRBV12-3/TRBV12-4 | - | TGTGCCAGCAGCCGGGGACGATCCTACGAGCAGTACTTC | CASSRGRSYEQYF
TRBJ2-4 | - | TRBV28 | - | TGTGCCAGCAGTTTCGGACAGTTAGCCAAAAACATTCAGTACTTC | CASSFGQLAKNIQYF
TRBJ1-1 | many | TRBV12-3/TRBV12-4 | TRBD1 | TGTGCCAGCAAATCGACAGGGAGTAAGCCTGAAGCTTTCTTT | CASKSTGSKPEAFF
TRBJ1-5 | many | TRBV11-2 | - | TGTGCCAGCAGCTCGAAGGCGGGGGTAAGCAATCAGCCCCAGCATTTT | CASSSKAGVSNQPQHF
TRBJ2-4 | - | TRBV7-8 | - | TGTGCCAGCAGCTTAGAGGACAGTGTTACCATTCAGTACTTC | CASSLEDSVTIQYF
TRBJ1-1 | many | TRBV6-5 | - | TGTGCCAGCAGTAACGGGGGTACTGAAGCTTTCTTT | CASSNGGTEAFF
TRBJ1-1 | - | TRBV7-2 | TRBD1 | TGTGCCAGCAGCTACGACAGGGGAGATGTGACTGAAGCTTTCTTT | CASSYDRGDVTEAFF
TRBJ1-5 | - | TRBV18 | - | TGTGCCAGCTCACCAGGCCGGGACACAAGGCAGCCCCAGCATTTT | CASSPGRDTRQPQHF
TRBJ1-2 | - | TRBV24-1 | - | TGTGCCACCAGTGATTTTGACAGGCATGACTACACCTTC | CATSDFDRHDYTF
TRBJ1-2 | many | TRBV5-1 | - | TGCGCCAGCAGCTCCGATCGGGACTCAGGCGACTATGGCTACACCTTC | CASSSDRDSGDYGYTF
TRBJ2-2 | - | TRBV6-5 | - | TGTGCCAGCAGTTACTCGCCCAGAGTAACCGGGGAGCTGTTTTTT | CASSYSPRVTGELFF
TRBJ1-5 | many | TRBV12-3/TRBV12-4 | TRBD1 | TGTGCCAGCAGGGGAGGGCTGGGGACAGGACAGCCCCAGCATTTT | CASRGGLGTGQPQHF
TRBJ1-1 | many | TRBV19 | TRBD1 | TGTGCCAGTAGTAAAAGACAGGGTGGGAGGACTGAAGCTTTCTTT | CASSKRQGGRTEAFF
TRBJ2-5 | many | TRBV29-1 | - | TGCAGCGTTGTAGTTGCCAGGGAGACCCAGTACTTC | CSVVVARETQYF
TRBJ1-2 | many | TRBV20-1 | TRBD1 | TGCAGTGCGCCAGGACAGGGGAAAGGCTACACCTTC | CSAPGQGKGYTF